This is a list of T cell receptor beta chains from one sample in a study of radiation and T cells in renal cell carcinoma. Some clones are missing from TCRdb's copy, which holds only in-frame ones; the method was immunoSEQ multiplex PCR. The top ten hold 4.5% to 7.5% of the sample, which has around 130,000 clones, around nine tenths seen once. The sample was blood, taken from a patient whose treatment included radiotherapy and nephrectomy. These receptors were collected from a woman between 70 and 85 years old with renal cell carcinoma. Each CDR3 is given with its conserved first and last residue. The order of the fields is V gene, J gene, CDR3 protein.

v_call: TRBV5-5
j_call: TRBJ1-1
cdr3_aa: CATDKGARSTEAFF

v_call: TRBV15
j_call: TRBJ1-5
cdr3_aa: CATSQGEMWPQHF

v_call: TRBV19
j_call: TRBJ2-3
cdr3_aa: CASTLTGGTDTQYF

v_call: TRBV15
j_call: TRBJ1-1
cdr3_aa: CATSRFDREAFF

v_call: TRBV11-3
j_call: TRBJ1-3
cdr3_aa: CASSSGHRGRNTIYF

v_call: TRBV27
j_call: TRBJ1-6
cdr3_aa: CASSARRMGDREERYNSPLHF

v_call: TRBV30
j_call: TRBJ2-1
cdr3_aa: CAWSLSLGLSSYNEQFF

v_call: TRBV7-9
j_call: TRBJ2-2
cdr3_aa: CASSGRTGENTGELFF

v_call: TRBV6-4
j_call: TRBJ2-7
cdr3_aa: CASSASTGGGEQYF

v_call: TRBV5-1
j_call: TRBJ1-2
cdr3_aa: CASSLEGARYGYTF

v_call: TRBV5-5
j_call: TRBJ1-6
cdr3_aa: CASSLIPGALSYNSPLHF

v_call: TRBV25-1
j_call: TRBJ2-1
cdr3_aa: CASSRPGGGQFDEQFF

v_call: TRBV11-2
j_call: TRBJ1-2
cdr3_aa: CASSSDSTGLGYTF

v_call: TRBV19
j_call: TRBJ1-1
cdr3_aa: CASSSVRGTEAFF

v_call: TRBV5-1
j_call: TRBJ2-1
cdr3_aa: CASSLVIRANEQFF

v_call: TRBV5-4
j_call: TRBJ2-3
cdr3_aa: CASSWLAGGQDTQYF

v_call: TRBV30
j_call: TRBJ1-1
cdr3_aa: CAWSNRRDRGAFF

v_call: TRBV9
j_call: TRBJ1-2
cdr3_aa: CASSVGGAYGYTF

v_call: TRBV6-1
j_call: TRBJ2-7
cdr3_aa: CATRTDRILYEQYF

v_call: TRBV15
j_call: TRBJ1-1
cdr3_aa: CATSWEGDTEAFF

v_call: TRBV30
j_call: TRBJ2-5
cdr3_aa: CAWSGQGETQYF

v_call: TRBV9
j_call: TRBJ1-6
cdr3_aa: CASGRDYNSPLHF

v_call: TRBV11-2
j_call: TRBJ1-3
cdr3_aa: CASSLGPPSSGNTIYF

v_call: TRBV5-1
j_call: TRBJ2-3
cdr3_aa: CASSSMTSGGSTDTQYF

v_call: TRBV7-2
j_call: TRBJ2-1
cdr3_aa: CASSGRGSQFF

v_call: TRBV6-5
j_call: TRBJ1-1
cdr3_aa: CASSYDSINEAFF

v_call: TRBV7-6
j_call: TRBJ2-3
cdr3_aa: CASSLAGGDTQYF

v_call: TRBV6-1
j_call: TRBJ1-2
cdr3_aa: CASAQGAGYGYTF

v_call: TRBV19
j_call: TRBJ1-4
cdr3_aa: CASRGGPTNEKLFF

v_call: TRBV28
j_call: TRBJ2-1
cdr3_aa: CASSLRGSYNEQFF

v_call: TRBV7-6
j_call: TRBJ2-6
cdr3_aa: CASSPPRTGTSGANVLTF

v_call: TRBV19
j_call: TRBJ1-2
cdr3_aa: CASSGRSRGYTF

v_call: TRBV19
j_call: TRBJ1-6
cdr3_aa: CATSPDARYNSPLHF

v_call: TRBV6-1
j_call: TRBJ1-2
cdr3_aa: CASSEGRGGGYGYTF

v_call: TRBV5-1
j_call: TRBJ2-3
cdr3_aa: CASSPLGRVADTQYF

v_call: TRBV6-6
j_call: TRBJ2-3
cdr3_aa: CASRSRMDTQYF

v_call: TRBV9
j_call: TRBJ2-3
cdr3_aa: CASSGRQGFHDTQYF

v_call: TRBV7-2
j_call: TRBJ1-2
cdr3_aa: CASSSSGTGRNGYTF

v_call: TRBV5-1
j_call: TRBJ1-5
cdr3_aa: CASSLSWDQPQHF

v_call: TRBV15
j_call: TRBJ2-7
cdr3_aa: CATSRAGTGIEQYF

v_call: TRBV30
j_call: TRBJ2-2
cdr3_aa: CAWSRRLSIGTPSNTGELFF

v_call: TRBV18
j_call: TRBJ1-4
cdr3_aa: CASASGTSNEKLFF

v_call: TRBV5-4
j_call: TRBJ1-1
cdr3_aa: CASSPRGSTEAFF

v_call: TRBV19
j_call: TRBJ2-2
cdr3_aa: CASRLAKGTGELFF

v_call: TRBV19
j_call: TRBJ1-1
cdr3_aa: CASSPTGPNTEAFF

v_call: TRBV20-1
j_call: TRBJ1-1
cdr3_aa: CSAVRNTEAFF

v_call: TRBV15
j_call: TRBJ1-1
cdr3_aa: CATSRDVGDTEAFF

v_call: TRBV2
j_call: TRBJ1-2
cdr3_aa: CASSNRPGNYGYTF

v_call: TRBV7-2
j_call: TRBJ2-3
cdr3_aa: CASSLSSGPTDTQYF

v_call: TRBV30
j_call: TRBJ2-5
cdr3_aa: CAWSPRIETQYF

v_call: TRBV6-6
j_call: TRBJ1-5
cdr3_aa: CASTQGGEVKPQHF

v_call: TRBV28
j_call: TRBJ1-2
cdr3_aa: CATEDRATYGYTF

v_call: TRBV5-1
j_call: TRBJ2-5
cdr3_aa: CASSPSGLAGGGETQYF

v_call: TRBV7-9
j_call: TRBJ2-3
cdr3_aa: CASSSAGTDTQYF

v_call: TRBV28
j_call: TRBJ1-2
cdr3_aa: CASSLFRVSNYGYTF